A selection of T cell receptor beta chains follows, all from one sample in a study of blood T cell repertoires in COVID-19. Some clones are missing from TCRdb's copy, which holds only in-frame ones; the method was immunoSEQ multiplex PCR. Seen here are roughly 180,000 clones, approximately 89% observed once, and the top ten hold roughly 3.7%. Sequences were obtained from peripheral blood. The receptors stem from a woman in her 30s with acute or convalescent COVID-19. The CDR3 runs from the conserved cysteine through the conserved F or W.

j_gene: TRBJ2-7; v_gene: TRBV5-1; CDR3aa: CASSLVGGNYEQYF
j_gene: TRBJ1-3; v_gene: TRBV11-3; CDR3aa: CASSPRRFGNTIYF
j_gene: TRBJ1-3; v_gene: TRBV3-1/TRBV3-2; CDR3aa: CASSPGLISGNTIYF
j_gene: TRBJ2-3; v_gene: TRBV5-1; CDR3aa: CASSRGAGAYTDTQYF
j_gene: TRBJ1-2; v_gene: TRBV7-2; CDR3aa: CASSLGLPGNYGYTF
j_gene: TRBJ1-4; v_gene: TRBV11-3; CDR3aa: CASSQTTGYNEKLFF
j_gene: TRBJ1-2; v_gene: TRBV28; CDR3aa: CASSPGRTGDDF
j_gene: TRBJ1-5; v_gene: TRBV10-3; CDR3aa: CAIGGQDFYQPQHF
j_gene: TRBJ1-6; v_gene: TRBV27; CDR3aa: CASSLYEPRLNSPLHF
j_gene: TRBJ2-5; v_gene: TRBV7-2; CDR3aa: CASSLGDRKETQYF
j_gene: TRBJ1-2; v_gene: TRBV6-5; CDR3aa: CASAGKGYTF
j_gene: TRBJ2-1; v_gene: TRBV23-1; CDR3aa: CASPISSSYNEQFF
j_gene: TRBJ1-3; v_gene: TRBV28; CDR3aa: CASSTGGASSGNTIYF
j_gene: TRBJ1-6; v_gene: TRBV6-5; CDR3aa: CASSAGPYNSPLHF
j_gene: TRBJ1-1; v_gene: TRBV11-3; CDR3aa: CASSLEGVGAFF
j_gene: TRBJ1-5; v_gene: TRBV28; CDR3aa: CASSRSQPQHF
j_gene: TRBJ2-7; v_gene: TRBV23-1; CDR3aa: CASSHFSGRRNEQYF
j_gene: TRBJ1-2; v_gene: TRBV19; CDR3aa: CASSPGTLYGYTF
j_gene: TRBJ1-5; v_gene: TRBV28; CDR3aa: CATEDRNSNQPQHF
j_gene: TRBJ2-7; v_gene: TRBV5-1; CDR3aa: CASSGASGAYEQYF
j_gene: TRBJ2-4; v_gene: TRBV6-6; CDR3aa: CASSSWTSGRFQYF
j_gene: TRBJ2-1; v_gene: TRBV12-3/TRBV12-4; CDR3aa: CASTSDNEQFF
j_gene: TRBJ2-5; v_gene: TRBV7-2; CDR3aa: CASSLYETQYF
j_gene: TRBJ2-3; v_gene: TRBV5-1; CDR3aa: CASSNRGSTDTQYF
j_gene: TRBJ2-5; v_gene: TRBV5-1; CDR3aa: CASSLHRTGPGETQYF
j_gene: TRBJ1-6; v_gene: TRBV21-1; CDR3aa: CASSTRASGPLHF
j_gene: TRBJ1-1; v_gene: TRBV27; CDR3aa: CASSLAGGVVAFF
j_gene: TRBJ2-5; v_gene: TRBV6-1; CDR3aa: CASSEGRGGTQYF
j_gene: TRBJ2-2; v_gene: TRBV24-1; CDR3aa: CATSSDRNINTGELFF
j_gene: TRBJ2-1; v_gene: TRBV27; CDR3aa: CASSSQVLTADEQFF
j_gene: TRBJ1-3; v_gene: TRBV4-2; CDR3aa: CASGRGASGNTIYF
j_gene: TRBJ1-4; v_gene: TRBV3-1/TRBV3-2; CDR3aa: CASSQVGAGGGREKLFF
j_gene: TRBJ1-2; v_gene: TRBV10-3; CDR3aa: CAISESGGSGGYTF
j_gene: TRBJ1-5; v_gene: TRBV28; CDR3aa: CASRGGGSNQPQHF
j_gene: TRBJ2-7; v_gene: TRBV6-5; CDR3aa: CASSSPGQTTYEQYF
j_gene: TRBJ2-3; v_gene: TRBV6-5; CDR3aa: CASARTEFSTDTQYF
j_gene: TRBJ2-7; v_gene: TRBV4-2; CDR3aa: CASSQDSTGYYEQYF
j_gene: TRBJ1-4; v_gene: TRBV6-5; CDR3aa: CASSTNPQSHLFF
j_gene: TRBJ1-2; v_gene: TRBV20-1; CDR3aa: CSAKDRGGYTF
j_gene: TRBJ2-2; v_gene: TRBV4-1; CDR3aa: CASSQGPGELFF
j_gene: TRBJ1-1; v_gene: TRBV20-1; CDR3aa: CSALRGEAFF
j_gene: TRBJ1-1; v_gene: TRBV7-8; CDR3aa: CASSLDLILNTEAFF
j_gene: TRBJ2-1; v_gene: TRBV16; CDR3aa: CASSQGSWANNEQFF
j_gene: TRBJ2-5; v_gene: TRBV27; CDR3aa: CATRHTWGDQETQYF
j_gene: TRBJ1-3; v_gene: TRBV3-1/TRBV3-2; CDR3aa: CASRPGHSGNTIYF
j_gene: TRBJ2-1; v_gene: TRBV20-1; CDR3aa: CSASRAGLLVNEQFF
j_gene: TRBJ1-3; v_gene: TRBV10-1; CDR3aa: CASSDHISGNTIYF
j_gene: TRBJ2-2; v_gene: TRBV27; CDR3aa: CASNWGGNTGELFF
j_gene: TRBJ2-7; v_gene: TRBV7-9; CDR3aa: CASSAGQLSYEQYF